This T cell receptor (beta chain) was obtained from a study of blood T cell repertoires in COVID-19. Germline CDR1 reads SGHVS; CDR2 reads FNYEAQ. The CDR3 is 19 amino acids. V was pared by 5 bases and J by 5 bases, with 18 bases of the junction left unmatched. Produced via immunoSEQ multiplex PCR; TCRdb's table is partial and in-frame only. Here the sample spans 300,000 to 350,000 clones, 90% to 95% being singletons. The material sequenced was peripheral blood. This receptor was taken from a woman in her late teens or twenties who had recovered from COVID-19. V and J are TRBV7-6 and TRBJ2-1; 10 nucleotides line up with TRBD2. The CDR3 sequence: CASSPRASGSQRTHNEQFF. CDR3 in DNA: TGTGCCAGCAGCCCCCGGGCTAGCGGGAGTCAAAGAACGCACAATGAGCAGTTCTTC.